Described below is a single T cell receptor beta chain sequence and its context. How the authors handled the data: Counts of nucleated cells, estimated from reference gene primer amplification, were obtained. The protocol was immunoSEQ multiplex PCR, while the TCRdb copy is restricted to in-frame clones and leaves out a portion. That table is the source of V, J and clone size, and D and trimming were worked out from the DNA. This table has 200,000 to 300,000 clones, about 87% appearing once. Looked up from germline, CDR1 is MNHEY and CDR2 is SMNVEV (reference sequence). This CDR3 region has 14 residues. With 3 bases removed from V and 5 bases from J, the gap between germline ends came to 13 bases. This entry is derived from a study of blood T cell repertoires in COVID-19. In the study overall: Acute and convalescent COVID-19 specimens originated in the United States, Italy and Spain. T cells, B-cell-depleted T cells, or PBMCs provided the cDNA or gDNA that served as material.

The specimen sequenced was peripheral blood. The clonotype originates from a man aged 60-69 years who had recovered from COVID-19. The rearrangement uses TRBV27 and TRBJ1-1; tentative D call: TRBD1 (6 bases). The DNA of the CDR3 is TGTGCCAGCAGTTTTGGGGGGGCGGGTACTGAAGCTTTCTTT. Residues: CASSFGGAGTEAFF.